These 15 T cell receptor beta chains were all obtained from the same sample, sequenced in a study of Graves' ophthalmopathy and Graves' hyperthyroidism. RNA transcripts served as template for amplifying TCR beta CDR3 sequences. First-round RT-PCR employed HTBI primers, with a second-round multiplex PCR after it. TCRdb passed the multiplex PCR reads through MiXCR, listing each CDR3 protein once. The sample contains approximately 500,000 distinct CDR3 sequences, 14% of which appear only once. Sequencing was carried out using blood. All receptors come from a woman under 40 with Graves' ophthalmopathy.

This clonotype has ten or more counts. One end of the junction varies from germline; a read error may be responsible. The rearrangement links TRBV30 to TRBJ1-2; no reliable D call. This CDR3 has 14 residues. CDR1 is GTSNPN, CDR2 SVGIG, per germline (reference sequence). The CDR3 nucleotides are TGTGCCTGTTCCGGACCTATAACTGGGCATGGCTACGCCTTC. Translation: CACSGPITGHGYAF.

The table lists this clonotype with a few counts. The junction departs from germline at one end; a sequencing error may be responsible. CDR3 nucleotide sequence: TGTGCCAGCAGTGGGGACAGATATTTAGCCAAAAACATTCAGCACTTC. It yields the protein CASSGDRYLAKNIQHF. The V call is TRBV6-1, the J call TRBJ2-4; 7 positions match TRBD1. Per germline, CDR1 MNHNS and CDR2 SASEGT. The CDR3 has 16 amino acids.

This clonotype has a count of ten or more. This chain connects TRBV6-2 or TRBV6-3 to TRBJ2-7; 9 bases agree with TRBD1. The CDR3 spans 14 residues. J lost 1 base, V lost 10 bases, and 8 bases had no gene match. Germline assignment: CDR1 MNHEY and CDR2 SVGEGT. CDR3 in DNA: TGTGCCACGGATCGGGGACAGGGATCCTACGAGCAGTACTTC. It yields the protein CATDRGQGSYEQYF.

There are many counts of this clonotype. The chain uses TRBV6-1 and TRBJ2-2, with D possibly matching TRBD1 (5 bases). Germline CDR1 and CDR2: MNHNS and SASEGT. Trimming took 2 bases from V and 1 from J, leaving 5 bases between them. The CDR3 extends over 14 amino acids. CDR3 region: CASSETGNTGELFF. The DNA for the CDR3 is TGTGCCAGCAGTGAAACAGGGAACACCGGGGAGCTGTTTTTT.

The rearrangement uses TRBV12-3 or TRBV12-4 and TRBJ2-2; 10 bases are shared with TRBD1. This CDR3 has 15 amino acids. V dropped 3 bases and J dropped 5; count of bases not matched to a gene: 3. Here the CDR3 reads CASSFPDRGTGELFF. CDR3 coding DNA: TGTGCCAGCAGTTTCCCGGACAGGGGGACCGGGGAGCTGTTTTTT.

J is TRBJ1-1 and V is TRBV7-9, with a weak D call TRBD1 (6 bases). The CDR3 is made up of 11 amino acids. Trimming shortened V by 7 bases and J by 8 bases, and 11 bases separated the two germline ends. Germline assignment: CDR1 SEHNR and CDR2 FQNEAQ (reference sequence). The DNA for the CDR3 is TGTGCCAGCATCGGGGGGGCGGAAGCTTTCTTT. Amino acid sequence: CASIGGAEAFF.

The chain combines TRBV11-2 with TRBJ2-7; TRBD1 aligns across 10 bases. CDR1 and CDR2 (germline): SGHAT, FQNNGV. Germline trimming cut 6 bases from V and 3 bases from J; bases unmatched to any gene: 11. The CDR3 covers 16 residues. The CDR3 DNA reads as TGTGCCAGCAGTTCAGACAGGGGGCGAACCTACTACGAGCAGTACTTC. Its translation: CASSSDRGRTYYEQYF.

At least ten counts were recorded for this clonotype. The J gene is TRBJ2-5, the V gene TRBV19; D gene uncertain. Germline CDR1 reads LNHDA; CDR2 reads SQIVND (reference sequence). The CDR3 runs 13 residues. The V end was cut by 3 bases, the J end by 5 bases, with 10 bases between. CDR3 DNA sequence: TGTGCCAGTAGTATTGTCTCCGGGGAGACCCAGTACTTC. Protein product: CASSIVSGETQYF. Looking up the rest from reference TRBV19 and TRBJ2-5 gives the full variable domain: DGGITQSPKYLFRKEGQNVTLSCEQNLNHDAMYWYRQDPGQGLRLIYYSQIVNDFQKGDIAEGYSVSREKKESFPLTVTSAQKNPTAFYLCASSIVSGETQYFGPGTRLLVL.

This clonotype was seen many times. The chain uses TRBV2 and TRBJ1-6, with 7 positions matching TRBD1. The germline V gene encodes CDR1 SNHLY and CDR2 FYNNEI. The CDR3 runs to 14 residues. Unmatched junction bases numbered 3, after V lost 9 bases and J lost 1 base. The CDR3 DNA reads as TGTGCCAGTACGGGACAGTCCTATAATTCACCCCTCCACTTT. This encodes CASTGQSYNSPLHF. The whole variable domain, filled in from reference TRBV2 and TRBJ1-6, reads EPEVTQTPSHQVTQMGQEVILRCVPISNHLYFYWYRQILGQKVEFLVSFYNNEISEKSEIFDDQFSVERPDGSNFTLKIRSTKLEDSAMYFCASTGQSYNSPLHFGNGTRLTVT.

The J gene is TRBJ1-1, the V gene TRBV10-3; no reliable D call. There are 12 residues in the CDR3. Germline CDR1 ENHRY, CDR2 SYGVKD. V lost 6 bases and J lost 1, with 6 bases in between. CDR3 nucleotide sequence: TGTGCCATCAGACCTCAGAACACTGAAGCTTTCTTT. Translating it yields CAIRPQNTEAFF.

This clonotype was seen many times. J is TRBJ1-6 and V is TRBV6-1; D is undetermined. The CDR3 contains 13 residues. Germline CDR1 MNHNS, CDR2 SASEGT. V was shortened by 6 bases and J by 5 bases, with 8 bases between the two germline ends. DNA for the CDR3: TGTGCCAGCAGCCGGGCCGATAATTCACCCCTCCACTTT. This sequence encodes CASSRADNSPLHF.

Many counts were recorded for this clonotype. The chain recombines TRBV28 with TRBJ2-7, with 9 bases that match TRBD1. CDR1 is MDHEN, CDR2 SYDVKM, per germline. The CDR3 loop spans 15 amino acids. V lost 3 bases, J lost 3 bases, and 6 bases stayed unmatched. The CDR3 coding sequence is TGTGCCAGCAGTTTTCTAGGGACAGGGCGCTACGAGCAGTACTTC. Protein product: CASSFLGTGRYEQYF.

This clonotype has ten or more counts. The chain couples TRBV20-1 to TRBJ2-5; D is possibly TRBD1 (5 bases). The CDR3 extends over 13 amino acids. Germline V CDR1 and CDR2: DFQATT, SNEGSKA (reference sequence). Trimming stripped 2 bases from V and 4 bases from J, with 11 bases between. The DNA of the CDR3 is TGCAGTGCTAGACCCCCAGGGTTAGAGACCCAGTACTTC. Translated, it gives CSARPPGLETQYF.

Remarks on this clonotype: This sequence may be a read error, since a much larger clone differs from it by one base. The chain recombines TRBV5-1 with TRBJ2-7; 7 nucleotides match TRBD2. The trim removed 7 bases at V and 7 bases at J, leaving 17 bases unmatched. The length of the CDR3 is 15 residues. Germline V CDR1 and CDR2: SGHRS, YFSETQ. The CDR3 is CASHPSGGPAEEQYF. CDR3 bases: TGCGCCAGCCACCCCTCGGGAGGCCCAGCGGAGGAGCAGTACTTC.

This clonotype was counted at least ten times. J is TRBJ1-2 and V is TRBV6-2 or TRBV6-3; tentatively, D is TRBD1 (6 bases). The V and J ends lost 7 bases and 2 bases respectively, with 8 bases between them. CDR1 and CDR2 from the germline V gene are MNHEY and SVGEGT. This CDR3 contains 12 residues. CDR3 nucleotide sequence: TGTGCCAGCAAGACAGGAAACTATGGCTACACCTTC. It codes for CASKTGNYGYTF.